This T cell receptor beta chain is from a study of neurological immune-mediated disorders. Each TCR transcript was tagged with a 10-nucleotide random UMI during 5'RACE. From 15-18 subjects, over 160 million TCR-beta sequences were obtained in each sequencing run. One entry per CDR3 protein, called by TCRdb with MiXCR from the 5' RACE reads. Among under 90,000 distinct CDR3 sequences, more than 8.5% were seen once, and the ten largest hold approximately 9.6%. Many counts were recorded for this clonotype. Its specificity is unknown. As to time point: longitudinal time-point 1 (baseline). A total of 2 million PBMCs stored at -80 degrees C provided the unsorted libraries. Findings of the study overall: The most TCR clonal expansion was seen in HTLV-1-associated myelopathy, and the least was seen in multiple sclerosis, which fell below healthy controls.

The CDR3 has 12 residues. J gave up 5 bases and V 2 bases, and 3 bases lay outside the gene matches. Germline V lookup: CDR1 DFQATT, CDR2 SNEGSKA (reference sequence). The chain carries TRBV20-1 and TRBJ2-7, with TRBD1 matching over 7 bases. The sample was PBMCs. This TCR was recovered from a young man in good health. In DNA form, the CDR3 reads TGCAGTGCTAGAACGACAGGGAACGAGCAGTACTTC. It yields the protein CSARTTGNEQYF.